This T cell receptor beta chain was documented in a study of PD-1 blockade in classical Hodgkin lymphoma. Background on the study: Nivolumab 3 mg/kg was given intravenously every 2 weeks.

Time point defined: cycle 4 day 1 (C4D1), after about 6 weeks of nivolumab. Relapse after autologous stem cell transplantation occurred in every patient, and brentuximab vedotin exposure varied. Germline CDR1 and CDR2: SGHRS and YFSETQ. This CDR3 has 13 residues. V lost 0 bases, J lost 4 bases, and 7 bases lay in between. General study results and limits: Prior therapy or disease activity may underlie the repertoire differences, whose causes remain undefined. Lower baseline TCR diversity marked trial partial responders and progressors. A significant rise in TCR diversity was seen by C4D1 for CD4+ cells but not for CD8+ cells.

Profiled with immunoSEQ multiplex PCR; TCRdb holds only in-frame clones, not every one. Found here are about 47,000 clones, roughly 80% of them singletons; the top ten hold under 20%. About this clone: The antigen is unknown.

The specimen comprised peripheral blood mononuclear cells (PBMCs), sampled before the fourth cycle of nivolumab. This chain connects TRBV5-1 to TRBJ2-5; D may be TRBD1 (6 bases). The sequence derives from a human donor with classical Hodgkin lymphoma. The DNA for the CDR3 is TGCGCCAGCAGCTTGGGAGGGGGAGAGACCCAGTACTTC. Its protein product is CASSLGGGETQYF.